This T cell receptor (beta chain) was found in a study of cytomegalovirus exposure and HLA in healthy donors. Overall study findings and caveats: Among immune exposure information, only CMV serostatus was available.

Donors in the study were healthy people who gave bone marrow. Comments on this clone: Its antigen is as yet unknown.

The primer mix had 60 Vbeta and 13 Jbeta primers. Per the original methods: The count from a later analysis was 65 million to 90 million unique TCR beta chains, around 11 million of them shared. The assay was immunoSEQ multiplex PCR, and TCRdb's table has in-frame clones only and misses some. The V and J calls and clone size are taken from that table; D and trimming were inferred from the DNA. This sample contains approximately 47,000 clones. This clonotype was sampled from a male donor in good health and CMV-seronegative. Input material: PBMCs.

The CDR3 nucleotides are TGTGCCAGCAGCTTATTCCCGGGACAGGCTAACTATGGCTACACCTTC. This codes for CASSLFPGQANYGYTF. J is TRBJ1-2 and V is TRBV7-9, with 8 bases matching TRBD1. CDR3 length: 16 residues. Germline V gene sequence: CDR1 SEHNR, CDR2 FQNEAQ (reference sequence). The V and J ends lost 2 bases and 0 bases, in that order; junction bases with no gene match: 5.